The 25 T cell receptor beta chains presented below share a single source sample, sequenced in a study of shared clonotypes between healthy human individuals. This table comes from immunoSEQ multiplex PCR, and its TCRdb copy is limited to in-frame clones, with some not included. The data hold more than 2,000,000 clones, with 85% to 95% observed a single time. The sample taken for sequencing was naive CD4+ T cells sorted from blood. Subset of the sample: CD45RA+ positively selected. The receptors shown here come from a man between 18 and 35 years old in good health.

The chain couples TRBV6-1 to TRBJ1-2; D uncertain. Germline assignment: CDR1 MNHNS and CDR2 SASEGT. This CDR3 is 15 amino acids long. Deletions cut 3 bases from V and 4 bases from J, with 15 bases between. CDR3 loop: CASSDGVLRGYGYTF. CDR3 bases: TGTGCCAGCAGTGACGGGGTTTTGCGAGGCTATGGCTACACCTTC.

This chain links TRBV27 with TRBJ2-7; 9 nucleotides match TRBD2. The CDR3 is made up of 12 amino acids. J gave up 6 bases and V 5 bases, and 2 bases lay outside the gene matches. The germline CDR1 and CDR2 sequences are MNHEY and SMNVEV (reference sequence). The DNA for the CDR3 is TGTGCCAGCAGTACGACTAGCGGCGAGCAGTACTTC. It yields the protein CASSTTSGEQYF.

This clone was counted once. The genes are TRBV15 and TRBJ1-3, with 7 bases that match TRBD1. Germline CDR1 and CDR2: LNHNV and YYDKDF (reference sequence). V dropped 5 bases and J dropped 0; count of bases not matched to a gene: 1. The CDR3 loop spans 14 amino acids. The CDR3 here is CATSGQDSGNTIYF. The CDR3 DNA sequence: TGTGCCACCAGCGGACAGGACTCTGGAAACACCATATATTTT.

The V and J genes are TRBV28 and TRBJ2-7, with a tentative D call TRBD2 (6 bases). CDR3 size: 14 residues. CDR1 and CDR2 (germline): MDHEN, SYDVKM. With 5 bases removed from V and 2 bases from J, the gap between germline ends came to 13 bases. The CDR3 DNA reads as TGTGCCAGCAGTCTCTGGGACTTAGCCTACGAGCAGTACTTC. Translation: CASSLWDLAYEQYF.

V usage is TRBV5-1 and J usage is TRBJ2-1; tentatively, D is TRBD2 (5 bases). The germline CDR1 and CDR2 sequences are SGHRS and YFSETQ. Trimming left V 4 bases short and J 2 bases short, with 10 bases between. This CDR3 region has 14 residues. This chain's CDR3 is CASSQAVTYNEQFF. Here the CDR3 DNA reads TGCGCCAGCAGCCAAGCGGTTACCTACAATGAGCAGTTCTTC.

The chain is built from TRBV4-1 and TRBJ2-2; the D is unclear. V gave up 2 bases and J gave up 0 bases, with 7 bases separating them. This CDR3 is built from 15 residues. Germline V lookup: CDR1 MGHRA, CDR2 YSYEKL. The DNA of the CDR3 is TGCGCCAGCAGCCAACAGAGTCCGAACACCGGGGAGCTGTTTTTT. As protein: CASSQQSPNTGELFF.

The chain carries TRBV30 and TRBJ1-6; D call uncertain. V was cut by 1 base and J by 5 bases, with 12 bases left in between. The CDR3 spans 15 residues. Germline V gene data show CDR1 as GTSNPN and CDR2 as SVGIG (reference sequence). DNA of the CDR3: TGTGCCTGGAGTGGCGACAAAGGCAATAATTCACCCCTCCACTTT. Its protein is CAWSGDKGNNSPLHF. Drawing the rest from reference TRBV30 and TRBJ1-6, the complete variable domain is SQTIHQWPATLVQPVGSPLSLECTVEGTSNPNLYWYRQAAGRGLQLLFYSVGIGQISSEVPQNLSASRPQDRQFILSSKKLLLSDSGFYLCAWSGDKGNNSPLHFGNGTRLTVT.

V is TRBV6-1 and J is TRBJ2-5; 9 bases align to TRBD2. V shed 6 bases, J shed 8 bases, and the junction held 10 bases outside the gene matches. Germline values: CDR1 MNHNS, CDR2 SASEGT. CDR3 size: 14 residues. The CDR3 DNA follows: TGTGCCAGCAGCGGAAGCGGGGGGTCGGGAACCCAGTACTTC. The encoded protein is CASSGSGGSGTQYF.

The genes are TRBV2 and TRBJ1-1; a weak D match, TRBD1 (5 bases). The CDR3 consists of 14 residues. Between the trimmed V and J ends, which lost 1 base and 4 bases, there was a span of 10 bases. CDR1 and CDR2 from the germline V gene are SNHLY and FYNNEI. CDR3 loop: CASSEGPGITEAFF. The CDR3 bases are TGTGCCAGCAGTGAAGGGCCAGGGATCACTGAAGCTTTCTTT.

This rearrangement joins TRBV30 to TRBJ1-1; D unresolved. The CDR3 has 15 amino acids. Germline CDR1 reads GTSNPN; CDR2 reads SVGIG (reference sequence). V gave up 0 bases and J gave up 4 bases, with 15 bases separating them. CDR3: CAWSVRGFLGTEAFF. The CDR3, as DNA: TGTGCCTGGAGTGTACGAGGGTTCTTGGGCACTGAAGCTTTCTTT.

CDR3 DNA sequence: TGTGCCAGCCGAACGGGGGAACAACGGAACACTGAAGCTTTCTTT. This sequence encodes CASRTGEQRNTEAFF. The chain employs TRBV19 and TRBJ1-1; D is perhaps TRBD1 (5 bases). Germline V gene data show CDR1 as LNHDA and CDR2 as SQIVND (reference sequence). This CDR3 has 15 amino acids. V dropped 9 bases and J dropped 1 base, with 18 bases sitting between them. Supplemented by reference TRBV19 and TRBJ1-1, the full variable domain reads DGGITQSPKYLFRKEGQNVTLSCEQNLNHDAMYWYRQDPGQGLRLIYYSQIVNDFQKGDIAEGYSVSREKKESFPLTVTSAQKNPTAFYLCASRTGEQRNTEAFFGQGTRLTVV.

The V and J genes are TRBV6-5 and TRBJ1-2, with a tentative D call TRBD1 (6 bases). Germline CDR1 and CDR2: MNHEY and SVGAGI. V was shortened by 0 bases and J by 3 bases, with 11 bases between the two germline ends. The CDR3 extends over 15 amino acids. The chain's CDR3 is CASSYSQGGDYGYTF. The CDR3 DNA follows: TGTGCCAGCAGTTACTCACAAGGGGGGGACTATGGCTACACCTTC.

The CDR3 nucleotides are TGTGCCAGCAGTTTATACAGGGATGGCAATCAGCCCCAGCATTTT. Translated: CASSLYRDGNQPQHF. The chain carries TRBV28 and TRBJ1-5, with D tentatively TRBD1 (6 bases). This CDR3 is 15 amino acids long. Germline CDR1 reads MDHEN; CDR2 reads SYDVKM. Trimming removed 1 base from V and 2 bases from J, with 9 bases in between. Variable domain in full (rest from reference TRBV28 and TRBJ1-5): DVKVTQSSRYLVKRTGEKVFLECVQDMDHENMFWYRQDPGLGLRLIYFSYDVKMKEKGDIPEGYSVSREKKERFSLILESASTNQTSMYLCASSLYRDGNQPQHFGDGTRLSIL.

The chain employs TRBV30 and TRBJ1-3, with 7 bases matching TRBD1. Germline V lookup: CDR1 GTSNPN, CDR2 SVGIG (reference sequence). The CDR3 has 16 amino acids. V lost 1 base and J lost 1; bases outside the gene matches: 7. This chain's CDR3 is CAWSDRGRASGNTIYF. In DNA form, the CDR3 reads TGTGCCTGGAGTGACAGGGGCCGCGCGTCTGGAAACACCATATATTTT.

The rearrangement links TRBV7-3 to TRBJ2-5; no clear D. The CDR3 loop spans 13 amino acids. Germline V gene sequence: CDR1 SGHTA, CDR2 FQGTGA. V lost 2 bases and J lost 5, with 9 bases in between. In DNA form, the CDR3 reads TGTGCCAGCAGCTTAGGGGTTCGGGAGACCCAGTACTTC. Translation gives CASSLGVRETQYF.

The gene calls are TRBV7-2 and TRBJ2-5; weak D call: TRBD1 (6 bases). CDR1 is SGHTA, CDR2 FQGNSA, per germline. Trimming shortened V by 4 bases and J by 2 bases, and 11 bases separated the two germline ends. The CDR3 is 14 amino acids. This CDR3 is CASSSLDSQETQYF. In nucleotides, the CDR3 is TGTGCCAGCAGCTCCTTGGACAGTCAAGAGACCCAGTACTTC. Together with reference TRBV7-2 and TRBJ2-5, the CDR3 gives the full variable domain: GAGVSQSPSNKVTEKGKDVELRCDPISGHTALYWYRQSLGQGLEFLIYFQGNSAPDKSGLPSDRFSAERTGGSVSTLTIQRTQQEDSAVYLCASSSLDSQETQYFGPGTRLLVL.

The J gene is TRBJ1-5, the V gene TRBV4-1; no firm D call. CDR3 length: 15 amino acids. Germline CDR1 MGHRA, CDR2 YSYEKL. Trimming shortened V by 3 bases and J by 0 bases, and 9 bases separated the two germline ends. The chain's CDR3 is CASSQGGNSNQPQHF. CDR3 bases: TGCGCCAGCAGCCAGGGAGGAAATAGCAATCAGCCCCAGCATTTT.

The rearrangement links TRBV5-1 to TRBJ2-7, with a weak D call TRBD2 (6 bases). This CDR3 comprises 13 residues. Looked up from germline, CDR1 is SGHRS and CDR2 is YFSETQ. The V gene lost 4 bases and the J gene lost 9 bases, with 17 bases spanning the gap. CDR3 nucleotide sequence: TGCGCCAGCAGCCCGGAGGGACCAGCCAGGCAGTACTTC. Residues: CASSPEGPARQYF.

In the case of this clone: The junction does not match germline at one end; this may be a read error. The chain has TRBV27 and TRBJ2-7; 7 bases agree with TRBD2. This CDR3 region has 11 residues. Germline V gene lookup returns CDR1 MNHEY and CDR2 SMNVEV (reference sequence). The CDR3 region is CASTRGRVYSF. Written as DNA, the CDR3 is TGTGCCAGCACCCGAGGGAGGGTCTATAGCTTC.

This clone appeared once. The identical CDR3 is also encoded by other nucleotide sequences in the sample. The chain employs TRBV7-2 and TRBJ2-2; D is unresolved. There are 13 residues in the CDR3. Trimming pared 3 bases from V and 5 bases from J, leaving 7 bases between. CDR1 SGHTA and CDR2 FQGNSA come from the germline V gene. The CDR3 DNA is TGTGCCAGCAGCTTTGGATTGACCGGGGAGCTGTTTTTT. It yields the protein CASSFGLTGELFF.

In this sample, this clone turned up once. The rearrangement joins TRBV28 to TRBJ1-2, with 7 bases identical to TRBD1. V lost 1 base to trimming and J lost 4 bases; unmatched junction nucleotides: 6. Germline lookup yields CDR1 MDHEN and CDR2 SYDVKM. CDR3 length equals 15 residues. CDR3 in DNA: TGTGCCAGCAGTTTATTAAGACAGGGCCTCTATGGCTACACCTTC. As protein: CASSLLRQGLYGYTF.

This clone was recorded only once. The chain joins TRBV19 to TRBJ2-7; 15 positions match TRBD2. Trimming at V came to 6 bases and at J to 3 bases, leaving 3 bases not matched to a gene. The CDR3 has 15 amino acids. In germline, CDR1 is LNHDA, CDR2 SQIVND (reference sequence). The CDR3 loop reads CASSGTSGRLYEQYF. CDR3 sequence (DNA): TGTGCCAGTAGCGGGACTAGCGGGAGGCTCTACGAGCAGTACTTC.

The CDR3 DNA is TGTGCCAGCAGCTTCACAGGGGGGAATTCACCCCTCCACTTT. It codes for CASSFTGGNSPLHF. The V call is TRBV11-2, the J call TRBJ1-6; 8 bases map to TRBD1. V was pared by 3 bases and J by 7 bases, with 2 bases of the junction left unmatched. Looked up from germline, CDR1 is SGHAT and CDR2 is FQNNGV. There are 14 residues in the CDR3.

The chain uses TRBV18 and TRBJ1-4, with unresolved D. The V gene's germline CDR1 is KGHSH and CDR2 LQKENI. The CDR3 is 15 residues long. The V end was cut by 2 bases, the J end by 0 bases, with 7 bases between. Here the CDR3 reads CASSPSPTTNEKLFF. The CDR3 bases are TGTGCCAGCTCACCATCCCCTACAACTAATGAAAAACTGTTTTTT. Complete variable domain (other parts from reference TRBV18 and TRBJ1-4): NAGVMQNPRHLVRRRGQEARLRCSPMKGHSHVYWYRQLPEEGLKFMVYLQKENIIDESGMPKERFSAEFPKEGPSILRIQQVVRGDSAAYFCASSPSPTTNEKLFFGSGTQLSVL.

V gene TRBV7-6 combines with J gene TRBJ2-1; D assignment may be TRBD1 or TRBD2 (5 bases each). Between the trimmed V and J ends, which lost 1 base and 7 bases, there was a span of 11 bases. The CDR3 runs 14 residues. Per the germline V gene, CDR1 is SGHVS and CDR2 is FNYEAQ. CDR3 sequence (DNA): TGTGCCAGCAGCTTAGGGGGGATAGGGAATGAGCAGTTCTTC. Translated, it gives CASSLGGIGNEQFF.